This T cell receptor beta chain was documented in a study of identical twins. Study observations and caveats: Cross-sectional statistics underpinned the conclusions; the same donors were not followed.

TCRdb processed the 5' RACE reads anew with MiXCR; each CDR3 protein has one entry. Of about 690,000 distinct CDR3 sequences in the sample, approximately 6% were seen once. Comment on this clonotype: Its target is unknown. The CDR3 end shows no conserved phenylalanine or tryptophan, and so a read error is likely.

The germline V gene encodes CDR1 DFQATT and CDR2 SNEGSKA (reference sequence). This CDR3 comprises 13 residues. Deletions cut 7 bases from V and 4 bases from J, with 14 bases between. The gene calls are TRBV20-1 and TRBJ1-5, with D perhaps matching TRBD1 (5 bases). The receptor was isolated from a young man in good health. The sample consisted of naive T cells sorted from blood. CDR3 DNA: TGCAGTGTAGAGGGGCAGCCTAATCAGCCCCAGCATTAT. It translates to CSVEGQPNQPQHY.